Listed below are T cell receptor beta chains from one sample, sequenced in a study of monozygotic twins with inflammatory bowel disease. Using the 5' RACE reads, TCRdb records one entry per CDR3 protein without DNA. The sample holds a few hundred thousand distinct CDR3 sequences. Sequencing was carried out using blood. The receptors here all came from a human donor with ulcerative colitis or Crohn's disease, or a healthy co-twin of an affected twin (not recorded which). Both conserved end residues are part of each CDR3.

V	J	CDR3
TRBV5-1	TRBJ1-6	CASSLVGGWNSPLHF
TRBV30	TRBJ1-1	CAWNNWGGTEAFF
TRBV4-1	TRBJ2-7	CASSPGVGASEQYF
TRBV6-5	TRBJ2-1	CASSYSMRRDTHNEQFF
TRBV7-2	TRBJ1-1	CASSLSRNTEAFF
TRBV13	TRBJ2-3	CASSSTYLTGGEGRFPQYF
TRBV7-2	TRBJ1-2	CASSGLQGPNRGYTF
TRBV11-2	TRBJ2-4	CASSLRRLAGGPANIQYF
TRBV5-6	TRBJ1-5	CASSRRQQPQHF
TRBV6-2/TRBV6-3	TRBJ1-5	CASSYSGQGSQPQHF
TRBV11-2	TRBJ1-3	CASSPGVPNTIYF
TRBV7-8	TRBJ2-2	CASSQDRRNTGELFF
TRBV24-1	TRBJ2-3	CATSDYSYTDTQYF
TRBV7-2	TRBJ2-6	CASSRGQDYSGANVLTF
TRBV4-3	TRBJ1-4	CASSLGTGPEKLFF
TRBV5-1	TRBJ1-1	CASSLTFGGPGTEAFF
TRBV7-2	TRBJ1-2	CASSLAQGPWTF
TRBV11-2	TRBJ2-1	CASSLVVAGGSSYNEQFF
TRBV5-1	TRBJ2-5	CASSPRGQGETQYF
TRBV18	TRBJ2-5	CASSPTSGPKETQYF
TRBV6-1	TRBJ2-3	CASSPIGEGSTDTQYF
TRBV5-1	TRBJ2-1	CASSFGQGAANEQFF
TRBV28	TRBJ2-1	CASSSGAGQGDEQFF
TRBV20-1	TRBJ2-4	CSAHNGQGLNIQYF
TRBV6-2/TRBV6-3	TRBJ1-1	CATSGPINTEAYF
TRBV7-2	TRBJ2-5	CASSLGRGLQETQYF
TRBV9	TRBJ2-3	CASSVTSRITDTQYF
TRBV4-3	TRBJ2-3	CASSQETGTGGPDTQYF
TRBV11-2	TRBJ2-1	CASSLGRFNEQFF